Reported below is one TCR beta chain. These data originate in a study of blood T cell repertoires in COVID-19. TCRdb's table, derived via immunoSEQ multiplex PCR, lists solely in-frame clones and lacks some. The sample records more than 140,000 clones, 75% to 85% being singletons. The origin of this receptor is a woman in her 50s in a cohort sampled during active or convalescent COVID-19. Specimen: peripheral blood.

In nucleotides, the CDR3 is TGTGCCAGCAGTTGGCCGGGGGTGAACACTGAAGCTTTCTTT. Amino acid sequence: CASSWPGVNTEAFF. This chain uses TRBV6-2 or TRBV6-3 with TRBJ1-1; maybe TRBD1 (5 bases). Trimming shortened V by 4 bases and J by 0 bases, and 9 bases separated the two germline ends. Germline values: CDR1 MNHEY, CDR2 SVGEGT. The CDR3 consists of 14 residues.